This TCR beta chain was retrieved from a study of identical twins. Overall study findings and caveats: The models systematically underestimated how much out-of-frame TCR alpha was shared in monozygotic twins.

This clonotype has at least ten counts. The antigen is not known. Every sampled donor was Caucasian and healthy. Using its own MiXCR run on the 5' RACE reads, TCRdb lists one record per CDR3 protein. The top ten clones hold around 1.9% of a sample with roughly 710,000 distinct CDR3 sequences, 5.5% to 6.5% of them seen once. Sequenced: naive T cells sorted from blood. The receptor comes from a man younger than 30 in good health.

CDR3 sequence (DNA): TGTGCCAGCAGCAGGCAGGATAATTCACCCCTCCACTTT. It encodes CASSRQDNSPLHF. The gene calls are TRBV9 and TRBJ1-6; D is uncertain. Trimming took off 4 bases at V and 5 bases at J, with 7 bases between the two ends. The CDR3 loop spans 13 amino acids. Germline values: CDR1 SGDLS, CDR2 YYNGEE.